This section outlines one T cell receptor (beta chain) sequence together with its context. Original processing notes: Reference gene primer amplification in the assay estimated nucleated cell counts. Some clones are missing from TCRdb's copy, which holds only in-frame ones; the method was immunoSEQ multiplex PCR. V, J and clone size reflect that table, while D and trimming were determined from the DNA. The data contain tens of thousands of clones, about 92% of them seen just once; the ten biggest clones take up about 2.3%. The V gene's germline CDR1 is SGHAT and CDR2 FQNNGV. This CDR3 is 14 amino acids long. V lost 0 bases and J 5 bases, leaving 10 bases between the germline ends. This sample is part of a study of blood T cell repertoires in COVID-19. On the study more broadly: The United States, Italy and Spain were the sources of the acute and convalescent COVID-19 samples. Sources were T cells, B-cell-depleted T cells, or PBMCs; the material itself was cDNA or gDNA.

The V gene is TRBV11-2, the J gene TRBJ1-1; tentatively, D is TRBD1 (5 bases). This TCR was recovered from a man aged 45-65 years with acute or convalescent COVID-19. The sequenced sample consisted of peripheral blood. The CDR3 is CASSLDQGGTEAFF. Here the CDR3 DNA reads TGTGCCAGCAGCTTAGATCAGGGAGGTACTGAAGCTTTCTTT.